This TCR beta chain was retrieved from a study of beta chain features in type 1 diabetes. In the study overall: Summed over all samples, the examined sorted cells came to about 110 million.

Isolated RNA was reverse transcribed in full, so expressed TCRB transcripts were sequenced. Naive, central memory and regulatory T cell samples came to a mean of about 4 million reads. Clones were read by immunoSEQ multiplex PCR, and TCRdb kept only the in-frame ones, dropping some. The sample consists of around 310,000 clones, approximately 13% of them appearing once. This clone was counted between two and nine times. Its antigen is not identified. Per donor, one heparinised blood draw averaged about 116 mL. Notes on the study in general: Amplification by PCR could prefer shorter templates, with the same effect in patients and controls. Across all four CD4+ subsets, people with type 1 diabetes showed modestly shorter TCRB CDR3s.

V lost 3 bases and J lost 3; bases outside the gene matches: 7. Germline values: CDR1 SGHAT, CDR2 FQNNGV. This CDR3 is 15 amino acids long. Sequencing input: naive CD4+ T cells from blood. The source is a woman in her late teens or twenties with type 1 diabetes. The V and J genes are TRBV11-2 and TRBJ2-7; 8 positions agree with TRBD2. CDR3 loop: CASSFSRLAGYEQYV. The CDR3 nucleotides are TGTGCCAGCAGCTTTTCACGCCTAGCGGGCTACGAGCAGTACGTC.